The 13 T cell receptor beta chains given below trace back to one sample, sequenced in a study of Ad26.COV2.S vaccination and SARS-CoV-2 variants. Treatment here: roughly 20 received Ad26.COV2.S at low or high dose, single or two shots; about five received placebo; per-sample allocation not given. Samples came from day 63 after the first vaccine or placebo injection. TCRdb keeps only in-frame clones here, not all; method: immunoSEQ multiplex PCR. The profile covers some 240,000 clones, with around 88% appearing a single time and under 3% taken by the ten largest. The source was peripheral blood, collected in a trial of Ad26.COV2.S vaccine versus placebo. These receptors all come from a person between 18 and 59 years old who received the Ad26.COV2.S COVID-19 vaccine or a placebo.

V gene TRBV21-1 combines with J gene TRBJ2-7; TRBD1 was called by the table and not checked on the DNA. TRBV21-1 is a documented pseudogene. The CDR3 covers 22 residues. CDR3 amino acids: CASSKPRGMGQGAFWSSYEQYV. In DNA form, the CDR3 reads TGTGCCAGCAGCAAACCCCGGGGTATGGGACAGGGGGCCTTTTGGAGCTCCTACGAGCAGTACGTC.

The chain recombines TRBV2 with TRBJ1-3; no clear D gene. Between the trimmed V and J ends, which lost 5 bases and 0 bases, there was a span of 11 bases. CDR3 size: 15 residues. CDR1 is SNHLY and CDR2 is FYNNEI in the germline V gene. CDR3 sequence: CASSLGRSSGNTIYF. The CDR3 nucleotides are TGTGCCAGCAGTTTAGGACGGAGCTCTGGAAACACCATATATTTT.

The V and J genes are TRBV2 and TRBJ1-2; weak D call: TRBD1 (6 bases). With 6 bases removed from V and 4 bases from J, the gap between germline ends came to 6 bases. Germline V gene lookup returns CDR1 SNHLY and CDR2 FYNNEI. The CDR3 has 11 residues. The CDR3 protein is CASRDSYGYTF. The CDR3 DNA follows: TGTGCCAGCAGGGACAGCTATGGCTACACCTTC.

The chain joins TRBV9 to TRBJ2-7; TRBD2 might be the D (7 bases). There are 13 residues in the CDR3. V was trimmed by 2 bases and J by 5 bases, leaving 11 bases between them. From germline, CDR1 is SGDLS and CDR2 YYNGEE. Here the CDR3 reads CASSVGGQDEQYV. In DNA form, the CDR3 reads TGTGCCAGCAGCGTGGGGGGGCAGGACGAGCAGTACGTC.

V usage is TRBV7-3 and J usage is TRBJ1-2, with D possibly being TRBD1 (6 bases). Germline V CDR1 and CDR2: SGHTA, FQGTGA. V lost 0 bases, J lost 2 bases, and 7 bases lay in between. CDR3 length: 14 residues. The chain's CDR3 is CASSLTGQNYGYTF. CDR3 coding DNA: TGTGCCAGCAGCTTAACGGGACAAAACTATGGCTACACCTTC.

This clone showed up just once. The chain has TRBV27 and TRBJ2-1; TRBD2 matches at 7 bases. The CDR3 loop spans 15 amino acids. Germline values: CDR1 MNHEY, CDR2 SMNVEV (reference sequence). V lost 3 bases, J lost 2 bases, and 4 bases stayed unmatched. The CDR3 is CASSFRLAAYNEQFF. CDR3 sequence (DNA): TGTGCCAGCAGTTTCAGACTAGCTGCCTACAATGAGCAGTTCTTC.

The rearrangement links TRBV29-1 to TRBJ2-3; TRBD1 aligns across 8 bases. The CDR3 consists of 14 residues. In germline, CDR1 is SQVTM, CDR2 ANQGSEA. V was pared by 5 bases and J by 5 bases, with 9 bases of the junction left unmatched. CDR3 loop: CSVLGQGIGDTQYF. The CDR3 DNA is TGCAGCGTTTTAGGACAGGGCATTGGAGATACGCAGTATTTT.

The gene calls are TRBV5-6 and TRBJ2-7, with D perhaps TRBD1 (5 bases). This CDR3 has 15 residues. Trimming took off 0 bases at V and 0 bases at J, with 10 bases between the two ends. Germline CDR1 SGHDT, CDR2 YYEEEE. The CDR3 region has the DNA TGTGCCAGCAGCTTGGTCAGGGTAGACTCCTACGAGCAGTACTTC. It is translated as CASSLVRVDSYEQYF.

This chain connects TRBV30 to TRBJ1-3; D gene unclear. The germline gives CDR1 GTSNPN, CDR2 SVGIG (reference sequence). The CDR3 has 14 amino acids. Trimming took off 3 bases at V and 0 bases at J, with 9 bases between the two ends. CDR3 nucleotide sequence: TGTGCCTGGAGCGGGCAGCTCTCTGGAAACACCATATATTTT. It yields the protein CAWSGQLSGNTIYF. Variable domain in full (rest from reference TRBV30 and TRBJ1-3): SQTIHQWPATLVQPVGSPLSLECTVEGTSNPNLYWYRQAAGRGLQLLFYSVGIGQISSEVPQNLSASRPQDRQFILSSKKLLLSDSGFYLCAWSGQLSGNTIYFGEGSWLTVV.

The chain uses TRBV11-3 and TRBJ2-1, with 9 bases identical to TRBD2. The germline CDR1 and CDR2 sequences are SGHNT and YENEEA. CDR3 length equals 16 residues. V trimming: 4 bases; J trimming: 8 bases; junction bases outside the gene matches: 12. The CDR3 loop is CASSSKTLAGMDEQFF. The DNA of the CDR3 is TGTGCCAGCAGCTCCAAAACCCTAGCGGGAATGGATGAGCAGTTCTTC.

The rearrangement links TRBV5-1 to TRBJ2-3; tentatively, D is TRBD2 (5 bases). Trimming took off 1 base at V and 0 bases at J, with 9 bases between the two ends. CDR3 size: 15 residues. Germline-derived CDR1 and CDR2 are SGHRS and YFSETQ. CDR3 amino acids: CASSLRGGSTDTQYF. CDR3 coding DNA: TGCGCCAGCAGCTTGCGGGGTGGAAGCACAGATACGCAGTATTTT. Together with reference TRBV5-1 and TRBJ2-3, the CDR3 gives the full variable domain: KAGVTQTPRYLIKTRGQQVTLSCSPISGHRSVSWYQQTPGQGLQFLFEYFSETQRNKGNFPGRFSGRQFSNSRSEMNVSTLELGDSALYLCASSLRGGSTDTQYFGPGTRLTVL.

This clone appeared once. The chain employs TRBV10-3 and TRBJ1-5, with 9 nucleotides matching TRBD1. V trimming: 8 bases; J trimming: 3 bases; junction bases outside the gene matches: 2. This CDR3 is 13 amino acids long. Per the germline V gene, CDR1 is ENHRY and CDR2 is SYGVKD. CDR3 loop: CAIGQGINQPQHF. As DNA, the CDR3 is TGTGCCATCGGACAGGGGATCAATCAGCCCCAGCATTTT.

The chain has TRBV5-1 and TRBJ1-6; possible D gene TRBD1, 5 bases. V lost 4 bases, J lost 0 bases, and 14 bases lay in between. The CDR3 length is 17 residues. Germline V gives CDR1 SGHRS, CDR2 YFSETQ. In nucleotides, the CDR3 is TGCGCCAGCAGCGGGGCCCCTCGTAGCTCCTATAATTCACCCCTCCACTTT. This gives the protein CASSGAPRSSYNSPLHF.